This T cell receptor (beta chain) stems from a study of blood T cells in healthy people across ages. A remark on this clonotype: Its antigen is unidentified.

With each sample, at least 5 micrograms of total RNA were extracted. General study points: With age, beta diversity per million T cells declined roughly linearly, significantly by around 43. Underestimates were what the diversity estimates from one million T cells were considered to be. Lack of knowledge of donor CMV status possibly confounded expanded clonotype changes.

It was with a sample-barcoded 5' primer and a J-beta primer mix that a second PCR of roughly 7 to 12 cycles was run. One entry per CDR3 protein, called by TCRdb with MiXCR from the 5' RACE reads. The repertoire holds approximately 360,000 distinct CDR3 sequences, about half seen once, with 50% to 65% in the top ten. Sequencing used blood. The receptor was derived from a man aged 55 to 70 in good health.

In nucleotides, the CDR3 is TGCAGTGCATACTCGTCCAGGGAAGGGGGCAATCAGCCCCAGCATTTT. It is translated as CSAYSSREGGNQPQHF. The chain is built from TRBV20-1 and TRBJ1-5; the D gene is possibly TRBD1 (5 bases). Per the germline V gene, CDR1 is DFQATT and CDR2 is SNEGSKA (reference sequence). This CDR3 comprises 16 residues. Trimming removed 6 bases at V and 2 bases at J, with 20 bases between.